This TCR beta chain originates from a study of blood T cell repertoires in COVID-19. Study background: Researchers got acute and convalescent COVID-19 samples from the United States, Italy and Spain.

The V and J ends lost 10 bases and 1 base, in that order; junction bases with no gene match: 11. Germline CDR1 reads LNHDA; CDR2 reads SQIVND (reference sequence). CDR3 length: 15 residues. Per the study methods: The assay estimated nucleated cells by amplifying reference gene primers. The repertoire was sequenced with immunoSEQ multiplex PCR; TCRdb's copy has only in-frame clones and lacks some. The V and J calls and clone size come from that table; D and trimming were worked out from the DNA. The data hold about 220,000 clones, with almost 90% observed a single time. Material for sequencing was PBMCs or T cells enriched from blood (not recorded which). The chain uses TRBV19 and TRBJ1-2; 8 bases line up with TRBD1. The clonotype comes from a woman aged 50 to 60 with acute COVID-19. CDR3 region: CATQPQTGVNYGYTF. The CDR3 nucleotides are TGTGCCACCCAGCCTCAGACAGGGGTTAACTATGGCTACACCTTC. The complete variable domain, with remaining parts taken from reference TRBV19 and TRBJ1-2, reads DGGITQSPKYLFRKEGQNVTLSCEQNLNHDAMYWYRQDPGQGLRLIYYSQIVNDFQKGDIAEGYSVSREKKESFPLTVTSAQKNPTAFYLCATQPQTGVNYGYTFGSGTRLTVV.